There are a few counts of the clone carrying this T cell receptor (beta chain). Its antigen is currently unknown. This entry is derived from a study of regulatory T cells in long-lasting Graves disease. General study points: Authors noted too few samples as a limitation. Between persistent patients, about 2,700 public clonotypes were shared, exceeding the 966 shared between new patients.

Germline CDR1 and CDR2: LNHDA and SQIVND (reference sequence). After removal of 0 bases from V and 5 bases from J, the junction contained 3 bases not matched to a gene. This CDR3 spans 15 amino acids. Building of the TCR beta libraries involved iRepertoire HTBI primers and Arm-PCR of CDR3 regions. TCRdb re-called the multiplex PCR reads with MiXCR, one entry per CDR3 protein. The repertoire holds roughly 500,000 distinct CDR3 sequences, with 12% as singletons. Stated time point: newly diagnosed GD, antithyroid drugs for less than 3 months. PBMC-derived RNA was used for the TCR library. The same sample was also used in a study of T cells in Graves' hyperthyroidism and ophthalmopathy. This second study notes: It was considered stable Graves' hyperthyroidism when ophthalmopathy did not progress within 18 months. Exclusion followed for patients with uncontrolled infection, other autoimmune disease, pregnancy or lactation.

The TCR was taken from a woman aged 25-40 years with Graves disease. Sample: peripheral blood mononuclear cells (PBMCs), taken at new diagnosis, from a patient treated with antithyroid drugs. This chain connects TRBV19 to TRBJ1-4; TRBD1 agrees at 7 bases. This CDR3 is CASSIDWDSNEKLFF. For the CDR3, the DNA is TGTGCCAGTAGTATAGATTGGGACAGCAATGAAAAACTGTTTTTT.